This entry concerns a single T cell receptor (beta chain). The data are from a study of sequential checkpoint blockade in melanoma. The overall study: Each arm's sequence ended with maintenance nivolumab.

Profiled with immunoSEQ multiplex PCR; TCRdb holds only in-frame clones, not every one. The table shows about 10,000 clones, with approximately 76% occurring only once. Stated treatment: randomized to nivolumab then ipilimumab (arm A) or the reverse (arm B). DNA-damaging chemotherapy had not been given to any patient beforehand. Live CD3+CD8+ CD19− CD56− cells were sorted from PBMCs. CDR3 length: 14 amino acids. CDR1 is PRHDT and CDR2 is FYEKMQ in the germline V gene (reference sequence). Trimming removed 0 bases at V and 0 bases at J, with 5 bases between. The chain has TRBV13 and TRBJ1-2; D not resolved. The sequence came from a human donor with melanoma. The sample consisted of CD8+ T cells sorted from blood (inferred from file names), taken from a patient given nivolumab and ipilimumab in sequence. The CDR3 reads CASSLGTTNYGYTF. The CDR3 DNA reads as TGTGCCAGCAGCTTAGGTACTACTAACTATGGCTACACCTTC.